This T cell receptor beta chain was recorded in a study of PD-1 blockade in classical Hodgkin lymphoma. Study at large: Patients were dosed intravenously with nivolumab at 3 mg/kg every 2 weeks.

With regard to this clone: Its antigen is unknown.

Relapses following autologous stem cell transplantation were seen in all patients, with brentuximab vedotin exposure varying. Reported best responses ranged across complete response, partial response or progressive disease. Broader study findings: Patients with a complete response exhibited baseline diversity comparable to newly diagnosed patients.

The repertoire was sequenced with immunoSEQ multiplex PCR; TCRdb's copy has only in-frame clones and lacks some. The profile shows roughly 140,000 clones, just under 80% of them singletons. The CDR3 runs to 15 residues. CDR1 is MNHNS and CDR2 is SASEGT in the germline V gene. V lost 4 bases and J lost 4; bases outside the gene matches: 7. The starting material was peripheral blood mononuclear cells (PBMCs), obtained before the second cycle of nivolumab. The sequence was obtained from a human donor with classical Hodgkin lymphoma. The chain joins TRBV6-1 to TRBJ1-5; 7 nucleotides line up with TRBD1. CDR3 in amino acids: CASSVGTAHNQPQHF. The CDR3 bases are TGTGCCAGCAGTGTAGGGACAGCTCATAATCAGCCCCAGCATTTT.